The 10 T cell receptor beta chains below all came from one sample that was sequenced in a study of blood T cell repertoires in COVID-19. The table came from immunoSEQ multiplex PCR; TCRdb's copy has only in-frame clones and leaves some out. The sample contains some 170,000 clones, roughly 84% of which appear only once. Material: PBMCs or T cells enriched from blood (not recorded which). Source of these receptors: a man aged 45-65 years who had recovered from COVID-19.

The V call is TRBV5-1, the J call TRBJ1-4; tentative D call: TRBD1 (6 bases). CDR3 size: 17 residues. Trimming removed 2 bases from V and 8 bases from J, with 22 bases in between. Germline V gene data show CDR1 as SGHRS and CDR2 as YFSETQ. CDR3 in amino acids: CASSLSGLATGGEKLFF. The DNA for the CDR3 is TGCGCCAGCAGCTTATCGGGCCTGGCGACAGGAGGCGAAAAACTGTTTTTT.

The chain links TRBV2 to TRBJ1-2; D is unclear. Per the germline V gene, CDR1 is SNHLY and CDR2 is FYNNEI. V was pared by 3 bases and J by 4 bases, with 18 bases between. This CDR3 spans 16 amino acids. CDR3 sequence (DNA): TGTGCCAGCAGTGACCCCCCTCACCAGTCCCGCTATGGCTACACCTTC. Encoded protein: CASSDPPHQSRYGYTF.

This chain joins TRBV4-1 and TRBJ1-5; D remains ambiguous. CDR1 MGHRA and CDR2 YSYEKL come from the germline V gene. The CDR3 consists of 16 residues. Trimming removed 4 bases at V and 2 bases at J, with 15 bases between. Here the CDR3 reads CASSPKVLEGNQPQHF. DNA for the CDR3: TGCGCCAGCAGCCCAAAGGTCCTTGAGGGCAATCAGCCCCAGCATTTT.

This clone was recorded once. CDR3 residues: CASSLRGYQPQHF. In DNA, the CDR3 is TGTGCCAGCAGTTTACGGGGGTATCAGCCCCAGCATTTT. This rearrangement joins TRBV28 to TRBJ1-5; possibly TRBD1 for D (5 bases). Germline V lookup: CDR1 MDHEN, CDR2 SYDVKM. V lost 2 bases and J lost 5, with 7 bases in between. CDR3 length: 13 residues.

This rearrangement joins TRBV5-5 to TRBJ2-2; a possible D gene is TRBD1 (5 bases). Germline values: CDR1 SGHKS, CDR2 YYEKEE (reference sequence). The germline V and J ends were trimmed by 0 bases and 4 bases, with 10 bases remaining between them. The CDR3 totals 15 residues. CDR3 sequence: CASSLAWGSTGELFF. The DNA for the CDR3 is TGTGCCAGCAGCTTGGCCTGGGGCAGCACCGGGGAGCTGTTTTTT.

The J gene is TRBJ2-3, the V gene TRBV4-1; 9 bases are a match to TRBD2. V dropped 5 bases and J dropped 3; count of bases not matched to a gene: 9. The CDR3 has 16 amino acids. Germline assignment: CDR1 MGHRA and CDR2 YSYEKL. DNA of the CDR3: TGCGCCAGCAGCGGCCGGGTTGGACTAGCGACAGATACGCAGTATTTT. It yields the protein CASSGRVGLATDTQYF.

The rearrangement joins TRBV9 to TRBJ1-3, with D unresolved. The length of the CDR3 is 14 residues. Germline lookup yields CDR1 SGDLS and CDR2 YYNGEE. Trimming took 5 bases from V and 0 from J, leaving 9 bases between them. The CDR3: CASRPGDSGNTIYF. CDR3 DNA: TGTGCCAGCAGACCCGGAGACTCTGGAAACACCATATATTTT.

This rearrangement joins TRBV11-3 to TRBJ1-5; D is ambiguous. The CDR3 consists of 13 residues. Trimming cost V 5 bases and J 3 bases, with 8 bases left between them. Germline CDR1 and CDR2: SGHNT and YENEEA. CDR3 bases: TGTGCCAGCAGCCGCTACGCCAATCAGCCCCAGCATTTT. This sequence encodes CASSRYANQPQHF.

The chain employs TRBV2 and TRBJ1-5, with D possibly matching TRBD1 (6 bases). V lost 7 bases to trimming and J lost 3 bases, with 16 bases between them. The germline V gene encodes CDR1 SNHLY and CDR2 FYNNEI. The CDR3 loop spans 15 amino acids. The CDR3 nucleotides are TGTGCCAGCACTAAAAACGGACAGAACAATCAGCCCCAGCATTTT. Amino acid sequence: CASTKNGQNNQPQHF.

The J gene is TRBJ1-4, the V gene TRBV29-1; 7 nucleotides line up with TRBD1. The length of the CDR3 is 13 residues. Germline CDR1 is SQVTM and CDR2 is ANQGSEA. With 4 bases clipped from V and 8 bases from J, the junction kept 7 bases outside the gene matches. The CDR3 region is CSVANRGEEKLFF. The CDR3 DNA reads TGCAGCGTTGCGAACAGGGGTGAGGAAAAACTGTTTTTT.